This TCR beta chain was sequenced during a study of blood T cell repertoires in COVID-19. The method was immunoSEQ multiplex PCR; TCRdb's version includes in-frame clones alone and lacks a portion of them. The repertoire has 150,000 to 200,000 clones, approximately 87% of them found once; the top ten carry 3.7%. The junction had 8 bases not matched to a gene; V was cut back by 6 bases and J by 3 bases. Germline lookup yields CDR1 SNHLY and CDR2 FYNNEI. This CDR3 is 15 amino acids long. The V and J genes are TRBV2 and TRBJ1-5; 7 positions match TRBD1. Specimen: peripheral blood. The TCR sequence derives from a man younger than 35 with active or convalescent COVID-19. The CDR3 region has the DNA TGTGCCAGCAGGCCCCCCGGGACAGACAATCAGCCCCAGCATTTT. This codes for CASRPPGTDNQPQHF.